Following are 32 T cell receptor beta chains from one sample sequenced in a study of blood T cell repertoires in COVID-19. Sequencing used immunoSEQ multiplex PCR; TCRdb keeps in-frame clones, though not all of them. The repertoire has 200,000 or so clones, approximately 83% of them found once; the top ten carry roughly 6.9%. Sequenced material: PBMCs or T cells enriched from blood (not recorded which). All receptors derive from a man aged 40-55 years who had recovered from COVID-19.

This clone was counted only a few times. CDR3 protein: CASTLDSSSGNTIYF. The CDR3 nucleotides read TGTGCCAGCACCCTTGACAGTAGCTCTGGAAACACCATATATTTT. The chain recombines TRBV2 with TRBJ1-3; D possibly corresponds to TRBD1 (5 bases). V lost 7 bases and J lost 0, with 13 bases in between. CDR1 SNHLY and CDR2 FYNNEI come from the germline V gene. This CDR3 region has 15 residues.

Here the CDR3 DNA reads TGTGCCAGCAGCCTACTAGCGGGGGCCACAGATACGCAGTATTTT. Translation gives CASSLLAGATDTQYF. The V call is TRBV13, the J call TRBJ2-3; TRBD2 matches 11 bases. The junction had 3 bases not matched to a gene; V was cut back by 5 bases and J by 2 bases. The germline CDR1 and CDR2 sequences are PRHDT and FYEKMQ (reference sequence). The CDR3 totals 15 residues.

The chain combines TRBV5-1 with TRBJ2-7, with no clear D. Germline V CDR1 and CDR2: SGHRS, YFSETQ. V lost 4 bases and J lost 4, with 15 bases in between. The CDR3 covers 14 residues. DNA for the CDR3: TGCGCCAGCAGCGAGTTTTCAGGAATTTACGAGCAGTACTTC. This gives the protein CASSEFSGIYEQYF.

This CDR3 is CASSLRGPNTEAFF. CDR3 DNA sequence: TGCGCCAGCAGCTTGAGGGGTCCAAACACTGAAGCTTTCTTT. J is TRBJ1-1 and V is TRBV5-1, with D maybe TRBD1 (5 bases). This CDR3 is built from 14 residues. Germline V lookup: CDR1 SGHRS, CDR2 YFSETQ. V was pared by 1 base and J by 2 bases, with 9 bases between.

The chain recombines TRBV3-1 (or the pseudogene TRBV3-2) with TRBJ1-6; D gene uncertain. The V gene's germline CDR1 is LGHDT and CDR2 YNNKEL (reference sequence). V dropped 3 bases and J dropped 9 bases, with 18 bases sitting between them. This CDR3 has 16 residues. The CDR3 DNA is TGTGCCAGCAGCCAGCACCGGGAGCCTGCAGGTTCACCCCTCCACTTT. Translated: CASSQHREPAGSPLHF.

The chain uses TRBV28 and TRBJ2-7, with 8 positions matching TRBD1. The V segment lost 5 bases and the J segment 0 bases; nucleotides outside the gene matches: 6. Germline CDR1 is MDHEN and CDR2 is SYDVKM. This CDR3 contains 15 residues. Here the CDR3 reads CASSPRGQASYEQYF. The CDR3 nucleotides are TGTGCCAGCAGTCCCCGGGGACAGGCCTCCTACGAGCAGTACTTC.

The chain carries TRBV5-1 and TRBJ1-4; 9 positions match TRBD1. CDR3 size: 15 residues. The V and J ends lost 6 bases and 6 bases, in that order; junction bases with no gene match: 9. Germline V gene sequence: CDR1 SGHRS, CDR2 YFSETQ. DNA for the CDR3: TGCGCCAGCAACCGGGGGACAGGGTTAGATGAAAAACTGTTTTTT. Protein: CASNRGTGLDEKLFF. The entire variable domain, with the rest obtained from reference TRBV5-1 and TRBJ1-4, is as follows: KAGVTQTPRYLIKTRGQQVTLSCSPISGHRSVSWYQQTPGQGLQFLFEYFSETQRNKGNFPGRFSGRQFSNSRSEMNVSTLELGDSALYLCASNRGTGLDEKLFFGSGTQLSVL.

The V gene is TRBV10-3, the J gene TRBJ2-5, with TRBD1 matching 7 bases. Germline values: CDR1 ENHRY, CDR2 SYGVKD. CDR3 size: 13 residues. V lost 5 bases, J lost 3 bases, and 3 bases stayed unmatched. CDR3 sequence reads: CAISQDREETQYF. The CDR3 DNA sequence: TGTGCCATCAGTCAAGACAGGGAAGAGACCCAGTACTTC.

This chain joins TRBV19 and TRBJ2-5, with TRBD1 identical over 7 bases. Per germline, CDR1 LNHDA and CDR2 SQIVND (reference sequence). The CDR3 is made up of 15 amino acids. The V segment lost 2 bases and the J segment 5 bases; nucleotides outside the gene matches: 8. CDR3 in amino acids: CASSIKRGLAETQYF. The CDR3 coding sequence is TGTGCCAGTAGTATAAAGAGGGGGCTCGCGGAGACCCAGTACTTC.

V is TRBV28 and J is TRBJ2-3, with TRBD2 identical over 8 bases. The ends lost 2 bases at V and 5 bases at J; junction bases unmatched: 6. The CDR3 covers 15 residues. From germline, CDR1 is MDHEN and CDR2 SYDVKM. In DNA form, the CDR3 reads TGTGCCAGCAGTTTACCGGGCGGGGGGCTAGATACGCAGTATTTT. It specifies CASSLPGGGLDTQYF.

This clone came up once. CDR3 loop: CASSQLRDRRTNYGYTF. DNA of the CDR3: TGTGCCAGCAGCCAGCTACGGGACAGGCGGACCAACTATGGCTACACCTTC. This chain joins TRBV3-1 (or the pseudogene TRBV3-2) and TRBJ1-2; the match to TRBD1 covers 8 bases. Looked up from germline, CDR1 is LGHDT and CDR2 is YNNKEL (reference sequence). There are 17 residues in the CDR3. The V and J ends lost 3 bases and 2 bases, in that order; junction bases with no gene match: 11.

This clone was observed once. The chain is built from TRBV3-1 (or the pseudogene TRBV3-2) and TRBJ2-1; 10 bases are shared with TRBD2. The CDR3 has 18 amino acids. Germline assignment: CDR1 LGHDT and CDR2 YNNKEL (reference sequence). V gave up 2 bases and J gave up 6 bases; unmatched junction bases: 13. For the CDR3, the DNA is TGTGCCAGCAGCCAAAGCTTTCTAGCGGGGGCCGGGGGCAATGAGCAGTTCTTC. Translation: CASSQSFLAGAGGNEQFF.

The chain carries TRBV6-5 and TRBJ2-7; 11 bases match TRBD2. CDR3 length: 15 amino acids. V lost 7 bases and J lost 3; bases outside the gene matches: 8. Germline CDR1 and CDR2: MNHEY and SVGAGI. CDR3 coding DNA: TGTGCCAGCACCTCGCTAGCGGGGGGACGCTACGAGCAGTACTTC. Its protein is CASTSLAGGRYEQYF.

The J gene is TRBJ2-7, the V gene TRBV3-1 (or the pseudogene TRBV3-2), with TRBD2 matching over 13 bases. Germline V lookup: CDR1 LGHDT, CDR2 YNNKEL (reference sequence). V lost 6 bases, J lost 5 bases, and 19 bases stayed unmatched. The length of the CDR3 is 19 residues. CDR3 loop: CASRKRYSGTSGVDNEQYF. In DNA form, the CDR3 reads TGTGCCAGCAGAAAAAGATATTCCGGGACTAGCGGGGTCGACAACGAGCAGTACTTC.

There are many counts of this clone. The J gene is TRBJ2-5, the V gene TRBV12-3 or TRBV12-4; D not resolved. The germline V and J ends were trimmed by 5 bases and 4 bases, with 8 bases remaining between them. CDR3 size: 12 residues. The CDR3 loop is CASSNPRETQYF. The CDR3 DNA sequence: TGTGCCAGCAGTAACCCGCGAGAGACCCAGTACTTC.

The V call is TRBV5-1, the J call TRBJ2-7; 7 nucleotides match TRBD1. The V gene's germline CDR1 is SGHRS and CDR2 YFSETQ. Losses at the gene ends were 0 bases for V and 4 bases for J; bases not matched to a gene: 7. This CDR3 has 15 amino acids. In DNA form, the CDR3 reads TGCGCCAGCAGCTTGGTACAGGGGAATCAGTACGAGCAGTACTTC. Residues: CASSLVQGNQYEQYF.

The chain employs TRBV28 and TRBJ1-1; no clear D gene. CDR3 length equals 16 residues. Germline V gives CDR1 MDHEN, CDR2 SYDVKM. Trimming shortened V by 6 bases and J by 0 bases, and 17 bases separated the two germline ends. CDR3 nucleotides: TGTGCCAGCAGCCCTGGCGGCACCCCCATGAACACTGAAGCTTTCTTT. Residues: CASSPGGTPMNTEAFF.

This rearrangement joins TRBV27 to TRBJ1-6; 9 bases are shared with TRBD1. V lost 5 bases to trimming and J lost 14 bases; unmatched junction nucleotides: 13. Germline CDR1 is MNHEY and CDR2 is SMNVEV (reference sequence). This CDR3 has 15 residues. In DNA form, the CDR3 reads TGTGCCAGCAGTCCAAACAGGGGGCCCTTTCTGGCCCTCCACTTT. Translating it yields CASSPNRGPFLALHF.

This clone was seen a few times. The V and J genes are TRBV2 and TRBJ1-2, with D unresolved. Between the trimmed V and J ends, which lost 8 bases and 3 bases, there was a span of 7 bases. CDR3 length: 11 amino acids. CDR1 and CDR2 from the germline V gene are SNHLY and FYNNEI. The CDR3 nucleotides read TGTGCCAGCGTTAGAGACTATGGCTACACCTTC. Its translation is CASVRDYGYTF. Supplemented by reference TRBV2 and TRBJ1-2, the full variable domain reads EPEVTQTPSHQVTQMGQEVILRCVPISNHLYFYWYRQILGQKVEFLVSFYNNEISEKSEIFDDQFSVERPDGSNFTLKIRSTKLEDSAMYFCASVRDYGYTFGSGTRLTVV.

The rearrangement joins TRBV30 to TRBJ1-5; 10 bases are a match to TRBD1. The CDR3 is 12 residues long. CDR1 and CDR2 from the germline V gene are GTSNPN and SVGIG (reference sequence). V dropped 5 bases and J dropped 6; count of bases not matched to a gene: 1. The CDR3 DNA follows: TGTGCCTGGGGGACAGGGGTTCAGCCCCAGCATTTT. This sequence encodes CAWGTGVQPQHF.

V and J are TRBV6-5 and TRBJ1-5; 8 bases are shared with TRBD1. CDR1 is MNHEY and CDR2 is SVGAGI in the germline V gene. The CDR3 loop spans 15 amino acids. The V and J ends lost 10 bases and 3 bases, in that order; junction bases with no gene match: 11. In nucleotides, the CDR3 is TGTGCCACCATGAGACAGGGGAGAGACAATCAGCCCCAGCATTTT. This translates into CATMRQGRDNQPQHF.

The rearrangement joins TRBV12-3 or TRBV12-4 to TRBJ2-7, with D unresolved. The CDR3 consists of 13 residues. The ends were cut back, 3 bases at V and 5 bases at J, with 11 bases in the middle. CDR3 in amino acids: CASSFRPGDEQYF. DNA for the CDR3: TGTGCCAGCAGTTTCCGTCCAGGCGACGAGCAGTACTTC.

This chain uses TRBV27 with TRBJ1-1; perhaps TRBD1 as D (6 bases). Germline V gene sequence: CDR1 MNHEY, CDR2 SMNVEV (reference sequence). There are 13 residues in the CDR3. V dropped 10 bases and J dropped 0 bases, with 12 bases sitting between them. CDR3 sequence (DNA): TGTGCCACAATGGACAGAGTGAACACTGAAGCTTTCTTT. Amino acids: CATMDRVNTEAFF.

The chain carries TRBV7-2 and TRBJ1-2; no firm D call. V was clipped by 3 bases and J by 4 bases, with 9 bases between them. Looked up from germline, CDR1 is SGHTA and CDR2 is FQGNSA. The CDR3 spans 13 residues. CDR3 coding DNA: TGTGCCAGCAGCTTCGCGGGCCCCTATGGCTACACCTTC. Translating gives CASSFAGPYGYTF.

The chain is built from TRBV30 and TRBJ1-1, with D maybe TRBD1 (6 bases). The CDR3 spans 14 residues. CDR1 GTSNPN and CDR2 SVGIG come from the germline V gene (reference sequence). V was cut by 2 bases and J by 6 bases, with 16 bases left in between. The CDR3: CAWSTWTVGPEAFF. For the CDR3, the DNA is TGTGCCTGGAGTACCTGGACAGTCGGTCCTGAAGCTTTCTTT.

CDR3 coding DNA: TGTGCCAGCTCCCCAAGCGGGGGGACTACCTACGAGCAGTACTTC. Amino acid sequence: CASSPSGGTTYEQYF. This chain joins TRBV18 and TRBJ2-7; 9 bases line up with TRBD2. CDR1 is KGHSH, CDR2 LQKENI, per germline. V was pared by 6 bases and J by 2 bases, with 8 bases of the junction left unmatched. This CDR3 is built from 15 residues.

In this sample, this clone turned up many times. The J gene is TRBJ1-4, the V gene TRBV11-2; 7 positions agree with TRBD1. This CDR3 is built from 15 residues. Germline V lookup: CDR1 SGHAT, CDR2 FQNNGV. V gave up 2 bases and J gave up 5 bases; unmatched junction bases: 5. The DNA for the CDR3 is TGTGCCAGCAGCTTACAGAGGGGGCGGAATGAAAAACTGTTTTTT. Its translation: CASSLQRGRNEKLFF.

The chain employs TRBV3-1 (or the pseudogene TRBV3-2) and TRBJ1-2, with a possible D match to TRBD1 (6 bases). Germline loops: CDR1 LGHDT, CDR2 YNNKEL (reference sequence). This CDR3 region has 13 residues. Trimming removed 2 bases at V and 4 bases at J, with 8 bases between. The DNA of the CDR3 is TGTGCCAGCAGCCAAACACAGGGCTATGGCTACACCTTC. This gives the protein CASSQTQGYGYTF.

The CDR3 spells CASSFRGRESYEQYF. CDR3 nucleotide sequence: TGCGCCAGCAGCTTCAGGGGGCGCGAATCCTACGAGCAGTACTTC. The chain recombines TRBV5-1 with TRBJ2-7, with 8 bases identical to TRBD1. Germline CDR1 and CDR2: SGHRS and YFSETQ. The junction had 5 bases not matched to a gene; V was cut back by 2 bases and J by 1 base. The CDR3 runs 15 residues.

The gene calls are TRBV5-1 and TRBJ2-3; tentatively, D is TRBD1 (6 bases). This CDR3 spans 15 amino acids. Per the germline V gene, CDR1 is SGHRS and CDR2 is YFSETQ. The V end lost 2 bases, the J end lost 2 bases, and 12 bases lay between the germline ends. The CDR3 nucleotides read TGCGCCAGCAGCTTCGGACAGCCACTCACAGATACGCAGTATTTT. Its protein product is CASSFGQPLTDTQYF.

Comments on this clone: The same CDR3 also results from other DNA sequences found in this sample. The genes are TRBV28 and TRBJ2-7; 8 bases are shared with TRBD1. The CDR3 covers 13 residues. The germline V gene encodes CDR1 MDHEN and CDR2 SYDVKM. The V and J ends lost 6 bases and 4 bases, in that order; junction bases with no gene match: 5. In DNA, the CDR3 is TGTGCCAGCAGAGGGACAGGTATATACGAGCAGTACTTC. Amino acid sequence: CASRGTGIYEQYF.

The V and J genes are TRBV27 and TRBJ2-7; D gene uncertain. V was pared by 7 bases and J by 2 bases, with 15 bases between. Per the germline V gene, CDR1 is MNHEY and CDR2 is SMNVEV (reference sequence). The CDR3 consists of 14 residues. CDR3 DNA sequence: TGTGCCAGCACCCCCGTCGGCGGCCCCTACGAGCAGTACTTC. This sequence encodes CASTPVGGPYEQYF.